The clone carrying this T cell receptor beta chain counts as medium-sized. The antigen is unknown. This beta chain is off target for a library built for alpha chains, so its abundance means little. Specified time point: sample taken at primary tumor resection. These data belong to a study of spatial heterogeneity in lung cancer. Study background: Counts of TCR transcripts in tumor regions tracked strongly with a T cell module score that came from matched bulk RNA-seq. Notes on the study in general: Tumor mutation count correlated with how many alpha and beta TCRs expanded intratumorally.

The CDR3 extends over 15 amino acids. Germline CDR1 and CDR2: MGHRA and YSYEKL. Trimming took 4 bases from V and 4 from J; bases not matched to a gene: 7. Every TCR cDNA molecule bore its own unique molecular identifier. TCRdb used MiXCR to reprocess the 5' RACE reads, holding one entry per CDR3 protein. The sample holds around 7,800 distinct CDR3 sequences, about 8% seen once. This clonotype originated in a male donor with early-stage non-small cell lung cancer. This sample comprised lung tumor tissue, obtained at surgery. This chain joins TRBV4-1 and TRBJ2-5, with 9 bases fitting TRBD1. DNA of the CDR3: TGCGCCAGCAGCCCCGGGACAGGGTATCGAGAGACCCAGTACTTC. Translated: CASSPGTGYRETQYF.